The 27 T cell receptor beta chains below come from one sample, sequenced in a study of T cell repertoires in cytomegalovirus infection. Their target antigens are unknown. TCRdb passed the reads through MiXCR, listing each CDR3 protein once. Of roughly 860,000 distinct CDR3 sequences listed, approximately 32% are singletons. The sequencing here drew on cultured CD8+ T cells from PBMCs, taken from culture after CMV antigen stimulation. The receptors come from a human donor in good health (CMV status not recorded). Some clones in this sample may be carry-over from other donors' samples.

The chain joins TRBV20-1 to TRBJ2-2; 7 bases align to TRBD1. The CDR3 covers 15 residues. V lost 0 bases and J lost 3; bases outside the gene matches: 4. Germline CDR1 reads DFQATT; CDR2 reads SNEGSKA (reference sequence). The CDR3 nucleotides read TGCAGTGCTAGAGACCATGACAGGGACACCGGGGAGCTGTTTTTT. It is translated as CSARDHDRDTGELFF.

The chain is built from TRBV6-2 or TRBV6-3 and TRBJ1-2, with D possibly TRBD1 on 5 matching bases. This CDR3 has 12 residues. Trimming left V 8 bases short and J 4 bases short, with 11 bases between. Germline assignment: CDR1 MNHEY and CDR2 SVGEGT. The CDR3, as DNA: TGTGCCAGCCTCGGGGGTTCCTATGGCTACACCTTC. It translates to CASLGGSYGYTF.

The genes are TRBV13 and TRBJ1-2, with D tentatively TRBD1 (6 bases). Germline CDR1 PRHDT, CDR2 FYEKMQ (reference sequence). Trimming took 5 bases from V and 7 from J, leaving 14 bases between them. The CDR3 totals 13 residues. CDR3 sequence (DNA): TGTGCCAGCAGCACTGGGACACGACTTGGCTACACCTTC. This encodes CASSTGTRLGYTF.

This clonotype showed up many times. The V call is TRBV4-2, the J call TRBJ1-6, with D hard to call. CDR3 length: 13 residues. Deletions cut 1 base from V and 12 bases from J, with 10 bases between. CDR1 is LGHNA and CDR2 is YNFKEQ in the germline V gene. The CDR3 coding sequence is TGTGCCAGCAGCCAAGGGTTGGGGAAACCCCTCCACTTT. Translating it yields CASSQGLGKPLHF.

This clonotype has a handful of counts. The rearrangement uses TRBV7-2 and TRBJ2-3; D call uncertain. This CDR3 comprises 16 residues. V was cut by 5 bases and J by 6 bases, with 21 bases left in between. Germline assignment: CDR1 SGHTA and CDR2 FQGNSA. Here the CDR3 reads CASSDESGLGSDTQYF. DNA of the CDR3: TGTGCCAGCAGCGATGAATCGGGCCTTGGGTCGGATACGCAGTATTTT. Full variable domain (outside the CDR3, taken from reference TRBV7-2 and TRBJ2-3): GAGVSQSPSNKVTEKGKDVELRCDPISGHTALYWYRQSLGQGLEFLIYFQGNSAPDKSGLPSDRFSAERTGGSVSTLTIQRTQQEDSAVYLCASSDESGLGSDTQYFGPGTRLTVL.

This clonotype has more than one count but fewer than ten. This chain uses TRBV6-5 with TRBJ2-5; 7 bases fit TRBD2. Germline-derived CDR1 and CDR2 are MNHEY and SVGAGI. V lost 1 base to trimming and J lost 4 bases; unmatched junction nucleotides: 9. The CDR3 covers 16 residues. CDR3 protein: CASSYFRGDLRETQYF. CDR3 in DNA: TGTGCCAGCAGTTACTTTCGGGGGGACCTCCGAGAGACCCAGTACTTC.

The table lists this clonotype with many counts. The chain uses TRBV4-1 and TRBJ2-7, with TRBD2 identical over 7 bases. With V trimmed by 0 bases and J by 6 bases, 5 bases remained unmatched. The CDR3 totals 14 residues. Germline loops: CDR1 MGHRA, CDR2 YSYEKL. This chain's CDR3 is CASSQDRTSSEQYF. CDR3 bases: TGCGCCAGCAGCCAAGATCGGACTAGTAGCGAGCAGTACTTC.

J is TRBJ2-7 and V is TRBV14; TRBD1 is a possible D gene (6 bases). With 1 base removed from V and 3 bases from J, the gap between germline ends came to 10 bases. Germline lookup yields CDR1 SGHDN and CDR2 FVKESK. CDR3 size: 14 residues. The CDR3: CASSQAAGDYEQYV. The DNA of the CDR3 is TGTGCCAGCAGCCAAGCGGCAGGGGACTACGAGCAGTACGTC.

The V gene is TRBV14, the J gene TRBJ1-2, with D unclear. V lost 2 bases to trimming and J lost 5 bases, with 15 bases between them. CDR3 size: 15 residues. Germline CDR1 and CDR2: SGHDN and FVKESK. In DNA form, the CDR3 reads TGTGCCAGCAGCCAAAGTGGTTTAACTGAGTATGGCTACACCTTC. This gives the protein CASSQSGLTEYGYTF.

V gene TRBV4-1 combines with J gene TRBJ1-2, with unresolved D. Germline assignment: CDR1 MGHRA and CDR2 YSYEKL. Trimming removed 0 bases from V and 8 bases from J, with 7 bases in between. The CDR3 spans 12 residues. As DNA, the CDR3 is TGCGCCAGCAGCCAAGAGTCCGACGGCTACACCTTC. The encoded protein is CASSQESDGYTF.

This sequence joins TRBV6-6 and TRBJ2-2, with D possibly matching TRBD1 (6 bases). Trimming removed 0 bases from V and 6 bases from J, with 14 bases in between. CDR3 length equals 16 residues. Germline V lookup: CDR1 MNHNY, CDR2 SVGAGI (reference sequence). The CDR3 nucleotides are TGTGCCAGCAGTTACTCGTCCCACAGGGTTGCCGGGGAGCTGTTTTTT. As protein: CASSYSSHRVAGELFF.

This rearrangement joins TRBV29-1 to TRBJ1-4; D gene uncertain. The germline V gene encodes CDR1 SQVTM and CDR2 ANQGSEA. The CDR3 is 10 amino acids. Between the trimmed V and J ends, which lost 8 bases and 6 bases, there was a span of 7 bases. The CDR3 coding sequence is TGCAGCTGTTTCGATGAAAAACTGTTTTTT. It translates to CSCFDEKLFF.

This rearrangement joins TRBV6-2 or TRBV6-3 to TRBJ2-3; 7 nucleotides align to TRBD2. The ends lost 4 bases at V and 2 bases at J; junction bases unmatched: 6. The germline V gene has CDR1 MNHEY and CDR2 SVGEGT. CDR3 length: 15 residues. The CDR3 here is CASSLSGEITDTQYF. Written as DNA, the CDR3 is TGTGCCAGCAGTTTGAGCGGGGAGATCACAGATACGCAGTATTTT.

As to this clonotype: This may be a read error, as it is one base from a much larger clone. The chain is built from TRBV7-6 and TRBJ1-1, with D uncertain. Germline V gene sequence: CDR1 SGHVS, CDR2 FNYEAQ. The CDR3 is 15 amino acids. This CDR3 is CTSSLGEDLNTEAFF. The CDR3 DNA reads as TGTACCAGCAGCTTGGGAGAGGATCTGAACACTGAAGCTTTCTTT.

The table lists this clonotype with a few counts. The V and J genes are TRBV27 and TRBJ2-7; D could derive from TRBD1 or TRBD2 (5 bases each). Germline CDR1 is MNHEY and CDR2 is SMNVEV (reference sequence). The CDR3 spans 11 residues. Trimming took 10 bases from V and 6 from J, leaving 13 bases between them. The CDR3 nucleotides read TGTGCCACCGCTTCAGGGAGCGAGCAGTACGTC. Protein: CATASGSEQYV.

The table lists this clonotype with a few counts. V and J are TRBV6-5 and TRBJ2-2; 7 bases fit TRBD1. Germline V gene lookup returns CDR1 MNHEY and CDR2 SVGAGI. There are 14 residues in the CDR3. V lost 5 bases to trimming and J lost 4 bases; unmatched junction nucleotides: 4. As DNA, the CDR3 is TGTGCCAGCAGTCCACAGGGGAGCACCGGGGAGCTGTTTTTT. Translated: CASSPQGSTGELFF.

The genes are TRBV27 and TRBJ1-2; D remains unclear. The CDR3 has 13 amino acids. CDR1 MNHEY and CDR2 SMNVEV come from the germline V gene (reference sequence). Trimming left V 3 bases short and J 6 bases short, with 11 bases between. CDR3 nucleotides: TGTGCCAGCAGTTTCTACCCGGCGGATGGCTACACCTTC. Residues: CASSFYPADGYTF.

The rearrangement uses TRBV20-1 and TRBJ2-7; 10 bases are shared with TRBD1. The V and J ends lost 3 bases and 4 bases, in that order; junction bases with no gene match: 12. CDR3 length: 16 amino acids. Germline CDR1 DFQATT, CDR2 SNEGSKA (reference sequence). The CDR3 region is CSASETLRQGAYEQYF. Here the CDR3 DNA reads TGCAGTGCTAGTGAGACATTGAGACAGGGGGCTTACGAGCAGTACTTC.

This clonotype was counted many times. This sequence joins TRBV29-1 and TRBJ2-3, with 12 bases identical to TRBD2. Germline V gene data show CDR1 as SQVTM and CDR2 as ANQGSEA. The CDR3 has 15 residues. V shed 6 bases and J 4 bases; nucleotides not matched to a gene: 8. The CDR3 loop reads CSVLSGLAGSDTQYF. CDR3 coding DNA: TGCAGCGTCCTGTCCGGACTAGCGGGGTCAGATACGCAGTATTTT.

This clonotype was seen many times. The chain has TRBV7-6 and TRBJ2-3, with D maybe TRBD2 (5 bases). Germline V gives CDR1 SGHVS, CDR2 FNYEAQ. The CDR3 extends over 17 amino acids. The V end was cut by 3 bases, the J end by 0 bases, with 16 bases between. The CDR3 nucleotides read TGTGCCAGCAGCTTGACTTCCGGACTTAGGAGCACAGATACGCAGTATTTT. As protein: CASSLTSGLRSTDTQYF.

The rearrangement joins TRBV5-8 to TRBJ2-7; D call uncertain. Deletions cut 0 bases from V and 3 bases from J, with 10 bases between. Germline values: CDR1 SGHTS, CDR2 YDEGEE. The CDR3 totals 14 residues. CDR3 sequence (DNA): TGTGCCAGCAGCTTGGCCGGTTCGGGCTACGAGCAGTACTTC. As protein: CASSLAGSGYEQYF.

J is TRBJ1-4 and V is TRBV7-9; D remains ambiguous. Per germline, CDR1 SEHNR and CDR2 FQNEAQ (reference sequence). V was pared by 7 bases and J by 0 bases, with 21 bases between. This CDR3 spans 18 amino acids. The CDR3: CASTTSEALSPTNEKLFF. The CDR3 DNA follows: TGTGCCAGCACCACATCAGAGGCCCTCTCCCCAACTAATGAAAAACTGTTTTTT. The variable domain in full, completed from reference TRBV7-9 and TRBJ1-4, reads DTGVSQNPRHKITKRGQNVTFRCDPISEHNRLYWYRQTLGQGPEFLTYFQNEAQLEKSRLLSDRFSAERPKGSFSTLEIQRTEQGDSAMYLCASTTSEALSPTNEKLFFGSGTQLSVL.

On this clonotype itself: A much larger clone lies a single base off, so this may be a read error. CDR3 bases: TGTGCCAGCAGCTTAGACCTTGGACAGGTTGTCGAGCCCCAGCATTTT. Protein sequence: CASSLDLGQVVEPQHF. The gene calls are TRBV7-2 and TRBJ1-5; TRBD1 matches 7 bases. The CDR3 spans 16 residues. From germline, CDR1 is SGHTA and CDR2 FQGNSA. V was pared by 1 base and J by 8 bases, with 11 bases of the junction left unmatched.

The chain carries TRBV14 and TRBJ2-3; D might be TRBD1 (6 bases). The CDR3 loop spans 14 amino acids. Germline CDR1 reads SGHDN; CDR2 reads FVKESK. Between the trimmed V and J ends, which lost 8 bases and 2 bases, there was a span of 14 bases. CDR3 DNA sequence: TGTGCCAGCCGTTTAACAGGGAACACAGATACGCAGTATTTT. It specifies CASRLTGNTDTQYF.

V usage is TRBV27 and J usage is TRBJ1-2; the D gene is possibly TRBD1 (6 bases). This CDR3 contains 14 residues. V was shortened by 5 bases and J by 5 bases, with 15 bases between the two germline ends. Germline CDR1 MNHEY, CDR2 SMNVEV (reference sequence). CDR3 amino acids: CASSISGARYGYTF. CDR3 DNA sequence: TGTGCCAGCAGTATCTCGGGGGCCAGATATGGCTACACCTTC.

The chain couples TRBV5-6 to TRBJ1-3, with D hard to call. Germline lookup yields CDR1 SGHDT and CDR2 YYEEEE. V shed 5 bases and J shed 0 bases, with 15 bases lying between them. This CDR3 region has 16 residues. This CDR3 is CASSFLFDYSGNTIYF. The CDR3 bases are TGTGCCAGCAGTTTCCTTTTTGACTACTCTGGAAACACCATATATTTT.

CDR3 nucleotides: TGTGCCAGCTCACCGGAGGACTACCCCTACCACTCTGGGGCCAACGTCCTGACTTTC. This encodes CASSPEDYPYHSGANVLTF. This rearrangement joins TRBV18 to TRBJ2-6; D perhaps matches TRBD2 (6 bases). Germline lookup yields CDR1 KGHSH and CDR2 LQKENI. With 3 bases removed from V and 0 bases from J, the gap between germline ends came to 18 bases. This CDR3 is 19 amino acids long.